These T cell receptor beta chains were read from a single sample in a study of cytomegalovirus exposure and HLA in healthy donors. The protocol was immunoSEQ multiplex PCR, while the TCRdb copy is restricted to in-frame clones and leaves out a portion. The profile shows under 95,000 clones, about 78% of them singletons. Material for sequencing was PBMCs. These TCRs come from a male donor in good health and CMV-seronegative. The CDR3 runs from the conserved cysteine through the conserved F or W. The order of the fields is D gene, CDR3 length, J gene, V gene, clone size, CDR3 protein, CDR3 DNA. The D gene is left open where the match is weak. Clone size is stated in some rows and not others, as once, few, many or a class when expanded.

d_call: -
cdr3_length: 15
j_call: TRBJ1-6
v_call: TRBV7-5
clone_size: -
cdr3_aa: CARSLTGQGDSPLHF
cdr3_nt: TGTGCCAGAAGCTTAACCGGACAGGGTGATTCACCCCTCCACTTT

d_call: -
cdr3_length: 15
j_call: TRBJ1-1
v_call: TRBV11-2
clone_size: -
cdr3_aa: CASSSITGQYREAFF
cdr3_nt: TGTGCCAGCAGCTCTATTACAGGACAGTATCGGGAAGCTTTCTTT

d_call: TRBD1
cdr3_length: 14
j_call: TRBJ2-2
v_call: TRBV30
clone_size: -
cdr3_aa: CAWTGRGLPGELFF
cdr3_nt: TGTGCCTGGACGGGCAGGGGGCTCCCCGGGGAGCTGTTTTTT

d_call: TRBD1
cdr3_length: 16
j_call: TRBJ2-7
v_call: TRBV4-1
clone_size: -
cdr3_aa: CASSQATLRDSYEQYF
cdr3_nt: TGCGCCAGCAGCCAAGCGACCCTCCGGGACAGCTACGAGCAGTACTTC

d_call: -
cdr3_length: 15
j_call: TRBJ1-4
v_call: TRBV5-1
clone_size: -
cdr3_aa: CASSLGGSVNEKLFF
cdr3_nt: TGCGCCAGCAGCTTGGGTGGCAGCGTTAATGAAAAACTGTTTTTT

d_call: -
cdr3_length: 14
j_call: TRBJ1-1
v_call: TRBV18
clone_size: -
cdr3_aa: CASSPAGLNPEAFF
cdr3_nt: TGTGCCAGCTCACCGGCAGGGCTAAACCCTGAAGCTTTCTTT

d_call: -
cdr3_length: 15
j_call: TRBJ1-5
v_call: TRBV6-1
clone_size: -
cdr3_aa: CASSEVGTLNQPQHF
cdr3_nt: TGTGCCAGCAGTGAAGTAGGGACACTCAATCAGCCCCAGCATTTT

d_call: TRBD1
cdr3_length: 13
j_call: TRBJ2-3
v_call: TRBV25-1
clone_size: few
cdr3_aa: CASSDRGTDTQYF
cdr3_nt: TGTGCCAGCAGCGACAGGGGCACAGATACGCAGTATTTT

d_call: TRBD2
cdr3_length: 15
j_call: TRBJ2-7
v_call: TRBV5-6
clone_size: -
cdr3_aa: CASSLAGLAASEQYF
cdr3_nt: TGTGCCAGCAGCTTGGCGGGACTAGCGGCCTCCGAGCAGTACTTC

d_call: -
cdr3_length: 14
j_call: TRBJ2-7
v_call: TRBV7-9
clone_size: -
cdr3_aa: CASSTRDNPYEQYF
cdr3_nt: TGTGCCAGCAGCACCCGGGACAACCCCTACGAGCAGTACTTC

d_call: -
cdr3_length: 15
j_call: TRBJ1-1
v_call: TRBV4-2
clone_size: few
cdr3_aa: CASSQDGQGRAEAFF
cdr3_nt: TGTGCCAGCAGCCAAGATGGCCAGGGGCGCGCTGAAGCTTTCTTT

d_call: TRBD1
cdr3_length: 14
j_call: TRBJ2-1
v_call: TRBV10-1
clone_size: -
cdr3_aa: CASSGTGVGNEQFF
cdr3_nt: TGCGCCAGCAGTGGGACAGGGGTTGGGAATGAGCAGTTCTTC

d_call: TRBD2
cdr3_length: 16
j_call: TRBJ2-3
v_call: TRBV4-1
clone_size: once
cdr3_aa: CASSQGVAGVGDTQYF
cdr3_nt: TGCGCCAGCAGCCAAGGGGTAGCGGGGGTTGGAGATACGCAGTATTTT

d_call: TRBD2
cdr3_length: 16
j_call: TRBJ2-5
v_call: TRBV7-9
clone_size: -
cdr3_aa: CASSSLRTSGTETQYF
cdr3_nt: TGTGCCAGCAGCTCTCTAAGGACTAGCGGAACGGAGACCCAGTACTTC

d_call: -
cdr3_length: 17
j_call: TRBJ1-2
v_call: TRBV28
clone_size: -
cdr3_aa: CASSSAGGDRGSRGYTF
cdr3_nt: TGTGCCAGCAGTTCGGCGGGAGGAGATCGGGGGAGTCGTGGCTACACCTTC

d_call: -
cdr3_length: 14
j_call: TRBJ2-5
v_call: TRBV5-6
clone_size: -
cdr3_aa: CASSFTNRVETQYF
cdr3_nt: TGTGCCAGCAGCTTTACGAACAGGGTAGAGACCCAGTACTTC

d_call: TRBD1
cdr3_length: 16
j_call: TRBJ2-6
v_call: TRBV4-3
clone_size: medium-sized
cdr3_aa: CASSQDQGAGANVLTF
cdr3_nt: TGCGCCAGCAGCCAAGACCAGGGGGCTGGGGCCAACGTCCTGACTTTC

d_call: TRBD1
cdr3_length: 16
j_call: TRBJ1-4
v_call: TRBV5-5
clone_size: few
cdr3_aa: CASSSAGGIANEKLFF
cdr3_nt: TGTGCCAGCAGCTCTGCAGGGGGAATTGCTAATGAAAAACTGTTTTTT

d_call: -
cdr3_length: 13
j_call: TRBJ1-1
v_call: TRBV30
clone_size: -
cdr3_aa: CAWSVARETEAFF
cdr3_nt: TGTGCCTGGAGTGTTGCCCGGGAAACTGAAGCTTTCTTT

d_call: TRBD1
cdr3_length: 14
j_call: TRBJ2-1
v_call: TRBV11-3
clone_size: few
cdr3_aa: CASSRAGGHNEQFF
cdr3_nt: TGTGCCAGCAGCCGGGCAGGGGGTCACAATGAGCAGTTCTTC

d_call: TRBD1
cdr3_length: 13
j_call: TRBJ2-5
v_call: TRBV30
clone_size: -
cdr3_aa: CAWSRDSEETQYF
cdr3_nt: TGTGCCTGGAGTCGGGACAGCGAAGAGACCCAGTACTTC

d_call: TRBD2
cdr3_length: 15
j_call: TRBJ2-7
v_call: TRBV9
clone_size: -
cdr3_aa: CASSPQLAGVYEQYF
cdr3_nt: TGTGCCAGCAGCCCTCAACTAGCGGGGGTTTACGAGCAGTACTTC

d_call: TRBD1
cdr3_length: 13
j_call: TRBJ2-7
v_call: TRBV6-5
clone_size: -
cdr3_aa: CASNQGQGGEQYF
cdr3_nt: TGTGCCAGCAACCAGGGACAGGGTGGCGAGCAGTACTTC

d_call: -
cdr3_length: 15
j_call: TRBJ1-4
v_call: TRBV4-3
clone_size: few
cdr3_aa: CASSQDLSGGEKLFF
cdr3_nt: TGCGCCAGCAGCCAAGATCTGTCGGGAGGCGAAAAACTGTTTTTT

d_call: TRBD2
cdr3_length: 15
j_call: TRBJ2-7
v_call: TRBV6-5
clone_size: -
cdr3_aa: CASSYRVGGNYEQYF
cdr3_nt: TGTGCCAGCAGTTACCGAGTGGGAGGGAACTACGAGCAGTACTTC

d_call: -
cdr3_length: 15
j_call: TRBJ2-5
v_call: TRBV19
clone_size: -
cdr3_aa: CASSHNGGGGETQYF
cdr3_nt: TGTGCCAGTAGTCACAACGGGGGTGGCGGAGAGACCCAGTACTTC

d_call: TRBD2
cdr3_length: 14
j_call: TRBJ2-1
v_call: TRBV9
clone_size: -
cdr3_aa: CASSVGGLAEEQFF
cdr3_nt: TGTGCCAGCAGCGTAGGGGGACTAGCGGAGGAGCAGTTCTTC

d_call: TRBD1
cdr3_length: 14
j_call: TRBJ1-1
v_call: TRBV2
clone_size: -
cdr3_aa: CASKDRSGNTEAFF
cdr3_nt: TGTGCCAGCAAGGACAGGTCTGGGAACACTGAAGCTTTCTTT

d_call: TRBD1
cdr3_length: 18
j_call: TRBJ1-2
v_call: TRBV14
clone_size: -
cdr3_aa: CASSHSGQATLANYGYTF
cdr3_nt: TGTGCCAGCAGCCACTCGGGACAGGCGACGTTAGCTAACTATGGCTACACCTTC

d_call: -
cdr3_length: 13
j_call: TRBJ2-7
v_call: TRBV5-6
clone_size: -
cdr3_aa: CASSLGRNREQYF
cdr3_nt: TGTGCCAGCAGCTTAGGCAGGAACCGCGAGCAGTACTTC

d_call: TRBD2
cdr3_length: 17
j_call: TRBJ2-1
v_call: TRBV5-1
clone_size: -
cdr3_aa: CASSGSLTGGAYNEQFF
cdr3_nt: TGCGCCAGCAGCGGTTCTTTAACCGGGGGGGCCTACAATGAGCAGTTCTTC

d_call: TRBD2
cdr3_length: 16
j_call: TRBJ2-5
v_call: TRBV2
clone_size: -
cdr3_aa: CASSGKTSGRQETQYF
cdr3_nt: TGTGCCAGCAGTGGTAAGACTAGCGGACGTCAAGAGACCCAGTACTTC

d_call: -
cdr3_length: 14
j_call: TRBJ1-4
v_call: TRBV6-1
clone_size: -
cdr3_aa: CASAQGTTNEKLFF
cdr3_nt: TGTGCCAGCGCCCAGGGAACAACTAATGAAAAACTGTTTTTT

d_call: -
cdr3_length: 13
j_call: TRBJ2-1
v_call: TRBV11-2
clone_size: -
cdr3_aa: CASSPSVLNEQFF
cdr3_nt: TGTGCCAGCAGCCCATCTGTACTCAATGAGCAGTTCTTC

d_call: TRBD1
cdr3_length: 13
j_call: TRBJ2-5
v_call: TRBV29-1
clone_size: -
cdr3_aa: CSVRDRGRETQYF
cdr3_nt: TGCAGCGTCCGGGACAGGGGTCGAGAGACCCAGTACTTC

d_call: TRBD1
cdr3_length: 18
j_call: TRBJ2-5
v_call: TRBV6-4
clone_size: -
cdr3_aa: CASSDSRGDRGARGDQYF
cdr3_nt: TGTGCCAGCAGTGACTCCCGGGGGGACAGGGGGGCGAGAGGTGACCAGTACTTC

d_call: TRBD2
cdr3_length: 13
j_call: TRBJ2-1
v_call: TRBV6-4
clone_size: few
cdr3_aa: CASRSSGANEQFF
cdr3_nt: TGTGCCAGTCGTTCTAGCGGGGCCAATGAGCAGTTCTTC

d_call: -
cdr3_length: 17
j_call: TRBJ1-3
v_call: TRBV7-9
clone_size: -
cdr3_aa: CASSLASGFDPGNTIYF
cdr3_nt: TGTGCCAGCAGCTTAGCCTCAGGCTTTGACCCTGGAAACACCATATATTTT

d_call: -
cdr3_length: 14
j_call: TRBJ2-2
v_call: TRBV7-2
clone_size: -
cdr3_aa: CASSLQVYTGELFF
cdr3_nt: TGTGCCAGCAGCCTTCAGGTTTACACCGGGGAGCTGTTTTTT

d_call: TRBD1
cdr3_length: 17
j_call: TRBJ1-5
v_call: TRBV28
clone_size: -
cdr3_aa: CASSSLTGQGNNQPQHF
cdr3_nt: TGTGCCAGCAGTTCCCTTACGGGACAGGGGAACAATCAGCCCCAGCATTTT

d_call: -
cdr3_length: 14
j_call: TRBJ2-7
v_call: TRBV9
clone_size: -
cdr3_aa: CASSPDGGTYEQYF
cdr3_nt: TGTGCCAGCAGCCCAGATGGGGGGACCTACGAGCAGTACTTC

d_call: -
cdr3_length: 13
j_call: TRBJ2-7
v_call: TRBV7-7
clone_size: -
cdr3_aa: CASSLDRSYEQYF
cdr3_nt: TGTGCCAGCAGCTTAGACAGAAGCTACGAGCAGTACTTC

d_call: TRBD1
cdr3_length: 12
j_call: TRBJ2-7
v_call: TRBV25-1
clone_size: -
cdr3_aa: CASSVTGREQYF
cdr3_nt: TGTGCCAGCAGTGTGACAGGGCGAGAGCAGTACTTC

d_call: -
cdr3_length: 13
j_call: TRBJ2-3
v_call: TRBV15
clone_size: -
cdr3_aa: CATSFGSTDTQYF
cdr3_nt: TGTGCCACCAGCTTCGGTAGCACAGATACGCAGTATTTT

d_call: -
cdr3_length: 15
j_call: TRBJ1-5
v_call: TRBV7-2
clone_size: -
cdr3_aa: CASRALGGPNQPQHF
cdr3_nt: TGTGCCAGCAGGGCATTGGGGGGACCCAATCAGCCCCAGCATTTT

d_call: TRBD1
cdr3_length: 16
j_call: TRBJ2-2
v_call: TRBV19
clone_size: -
cdr3_aa: CASSTPGQGVSGELFF
cdr3_nt: TGTGCCAGTAGTACCCCGGGACAGGGAGTCTCCGGGGAGCTGTTTTTT

d_call: -
cdr3_length: 16
j_call: TRBJ2-3
v_call: TRBV7-4
clone_size: -
cdr3_aa: CASSPILLNGTDTQYF
cdr3_nt: TGTGCCAGCAGCCCAATACTTCTTAACGGCACAGATACGCAGTATTTT

d_call: -
cdr3_length: 16
j_call: TRBJ1-3
v_call: TRBV28
clone_size: -
cdr3_aa: CASSLVRERSGNTIYF
cdr3_nt: TGTGCCAGCAGTTTGGTAAGGGAGCGATCTGGAAACACCATATATTTT

d_call: -
cdr3_length: 14
j_call: TRBJ2-7
v_call: TRBV5-6
clone_size: -
cdr3_aa: CASSLGQTTYEQYF
cdr3_nt: TGTGCCAGCAGCTTGGGGCAGACAACCTACGAGCAGTACTTC

d_call: -
cdr3_length: 13
j_call: TRBJ2-7
v_call: TRBV5-1
clone_size: -
cdr3_aa: CASSMRLDYEQYF
cdr3_nt: TGCGCCAGCAGCATGAGACTCGACTACGAGCAGTACTTC

d_call: -
cdr3_length: 14
j_call: TRBJ2-2
v_call: TRBV7-7
clone_size: -
cdr3_aa: CASARSTNTGELFF
cdr3_nt: TGTGCCAGCGCACGAAGCACGAACACCGGGGAGCTGTTTTTT

d_call: -
cdr3_length: 15
j_call: TRBJ1-6
v_call: TRBV2
clone_size: few
cdr3_aa: CASSEVAEINSPLHF
cdr3_nt: TGTGCCAGCAGTGAAGTGGCAGAAATTAATTCACCCCTCCACTTT

d_call: TRBD1
cdr3_length: 15
j_call: TRBJ2-7
v_call: TRBV29-1
clone_size: -
cdr3_aa: CSVENAGTGAYEQYF
cdr3_nt: TGCAGCGTTGAGAACGCCGGGACAGGGGCCTACGAGCAGTACTTC

d_call: TRBD2
cdr3_length: 16
j_call: TRBJ2-1
v_call: TRBV11-2
clone_size: few
cdr3_aa: CASSPQRVAGYNEQFF
cdr3_nt: TGTGCCAGCAGCCCTCAGCGAGTAGCGGGGTACAATGAGCAGTTCTTC

d_call: -
cdr3_length: 11
j_call: TRBJ1-2
v_call: TRBV20-1
clone_size: -
cdr3_aa: CSARIYYGYPF
cdr3_nt: TGCAGTGCTAGAATCTACTATGGCTACCCCTTC

d_call: -
cdr3_length: 14
j_call: TRBJ2-2
v_call: TRBV4-1
clone_size: few
cdr3_aa: CASSQVGGSGELFF
cdr3_nt: TGCGCCAGCAGCCAAGTAGGGGGTTCCGGGGAGCTGTTTTTT

d_call: TRBD2
cdr3_length: 15
j_call: TRBJ2-5
v_call: TRBV2
clone_size: -
cdr3_aa: CASSDRLAGAETQYF
cdr3_nt: TGTGCCAGCAGTGATCGACTAGCGGGAGCAGAGACCCAGTACTTC

d_call: TRBD1
cdr3_length: 14
j_call: TRBJ2-5
v_call: TRBV7-2
clone_size: -
cdr3_aa: CASSRGTGQETQYF
cdr3_nt: TGTGCCAGCAGCCGAGGGACAGGACAAGAGACCCAGTACTTC

d_call: TRBD2
cdr3_length: 19
j_call: TRBJ2-7
v_call: TRBV7-3
clone_size: -
cdr3_aa: CASSISAGLAGGPTYEQYF
cdr3_nt: TGTGCCAGCAGCATCTCAGCGGGACTAGCGGGAGGCCCTACCTACGAGCAGTACTTC